Each of the 27 T cell receptor beta chains below was sequenced from the same sample in a study of blood T cell repertoires in COVID-19. TCRdb keeps only in-frame clones here, not all; method: immunoSEQ multiplex PCR. The table shows under 300,000 clones, with roughly 90% occurring only once. The sequenced sample was peripheral blood. Source of these receptors: a man aged 50 to 59 with acute or convalescent COVID-19.

The genes are TRBV14 and TRBJ2-5; D might be TRBD1 (6 bases). V was cut by 1 base and J by 2 bases, with 14 bases left in between. This CDR3 spans 16 amino acids. The V gene's germline CDR1 is SGHDN and CDR2 FVKESK. The CDR3 DNA reads as TGTGCCAGCAGCCAAGGGGGGCAGGCCCGTCAAGAGACCCAGTACTTC. The encoded protein is CASSQGGQARQETQYF.

The V gene is TRBV3-1 (or the pseudogene TRBV3-2), the J gene TRBJ1-6; 7 positions agree with TRBD1. From germline, CDR1 is LGHDT and CDR2 YNNKEL (reference sequence). The J segment lost 9 bases and the V segment lost 1 base, leaving 9 bases of the junction unmatched. The CDR3 is 16 amino acids. DNA for the CDR3: TGTGCCAGCAGCCAAGCGGGAGCAGGGGGTGGTTCACCCCTCCACTTT. As protein: CASSQAGAGGGSPLHF.

This chain joins TRBV19 and TRBJ1-2; D is ambiguous. Between the trimmed V and J ends, which lost 1 base and 0 bases, there was a span of 12 bases. The CDR3 is 16 amino acids. Germline V gene lookup returns CDR1 LNHDA and CDR2 SQIVND (reference sequence). DNA for the CDR3: TGTGCCAGTAGTATAGGAAACAGCCGAGCTAACTATGGCTACACCTTC. Translated, it gives CASSIGNSRANYGYTF.

The chain links TRBV5-5 to TRBJ1-5; D is uncertain. The V end was cut by 1 base, the J end by 2 bases, with 13 bases between. Germline CDR1 and CDR2: SGHKS and YYEKEE (reference sequence). CDR3 length: 16 residues. In DNA, the CDR3 is TGTGCCAGCAGCTTGTCCTTGGCTGTTGGCAATCAGCCCCAGCATTTT. Protein: CASSLSLAVGNQPQHF.

This chain connects TRBV4-2 to TRBJ2-7, with TRBD2 matching over 10 bases. The germline CDR1 and CDR2 sequences are LGHNA and YNFKEQ. The V gene end was trimmed by 2 bases and the J gene end by 3 bases; junction bases not matched to a gene: 13. This CDR3 is 18 amino acids long. CDR3 sequence (DNA): TGTGCCAGCAGCCAACGACATCTAACTAGCGGGGATTTCTACGAGCAGTACTTC. Residues: CASSQRHLTSGDFYEQYF.

This chain joins TRBV29-1 and TRBJ2-3; 8 positions match TRBD2. The CDR3 consists of 15 residues. Trimming cost V 7 bases and J 1 base; bases outside gene matches: 10. From germline, CDR1 is SQVTM and CDR2 ANQGSEA. CDR3 region: CSAARGSGGTDTQYF. CDR3 coding DNA: TGCAGCGCTGCTCGGGGTAGCGGGGGCACAGATACGCAGTATTTT.

The rearrangement uses TRBV24-1 and TRBJ1-5; TRBD1 matches at 8 bases. The germline V gene has CDR1 KGHDR and CDR2 SFDVKD. V gave up 2 bases and J gave up 5 bases; unmatched junction bases: 1. CDR3 length: 14 amino acids. Here the CDR3 reads CATSDSTGDQPQHF. CDR3 DNA: TGTGCCACCAGTGATTCGACAGGGGATCAGCCCCAGCATTTT.

This chain links TRBV18 with TRBJ1-5; 7 nucleotides agree with TRBD1. The CDR3 covers 17 residues. With V trimmed by 3 bases and J by 1 base, 9 bases remained unmatched. The germline V gene has CDR1 KGHSH and CDR2 LQKENI. The CDR3 is CASSPNLRQGSNQPQHF. CDR3 coding DNA: TGTGCCAGCTCACCCAACCTACGACAGGGAAGCAATCAGCCCCAGCATTTT.

This clone turned up a few times. The chain employs TRBV2 and TRBJ2-1; possibly TRBD1 for D (5 bases). The CDR3 has 12 residues. V lost 8 bases and J 3 bases, leaving 8 bases between the germline ends. Germline-derived CDR1 and CDR2 are SNHLY and FYNNEI. CDR3 bases: TGTGCCAGCCGTACAGGCTACAATGAGCAGTTCTTC. Protein sequence: CASRTGYNEQFF.

V and J are TRBV6-5 and TRBJ1-1, with TRBD1 identical over 7 bases. J lost 5 bases, V lost 6 bases, and 6 bases had no gene match. The CDR3 totals 13 residues. The germline CDR1 and CDR2 sequences are MNHEY and SVGAGI. The CDR3 here is CASRDRDGTEAFF. The CDR3 DNA follows: TGTGCCAGCAGAGACAGGGATGGGACTGAAGCTTTCTTT.

CDR3 in amino acids: CASSLSGTSNQETQYF. The CDR3 nucleotides are TGTGCCAGCAGCTTGAGTGGGACATCCAACCAAGAGACCCAGTACTTC. J is TRBJ2-5 and V is TRBV7-9; D may be TRBD1 (6 bases). V shed 3 bases and J shed 0 bases, with 14 bases lying between them. This CDR3 comprises 16 residues. Germline-derived CDR1 and CDR2 are SEHNR and FQNEAQ (reference sequence).

The chain is built from TRBV11-3 and TRBJ2-1; maybe TRBD1 (6 bases). V was pared by 5 bases and J by 12 bases, with 11 bases between. This CDR3 comprises 11 residues. Germline V gives CDR1 SGHNT, CDR2 YENEEA. The CDR3 nucleotides are TGTGCCAGCAGCCCTCGAGGGGGGCAGTTCTTC. It specifies CASSPRGGQFF.

The chain has TRBV19 and TRBJ2-1; a possible D gene is TRBD1 (6 bases). Trimming left V 0 bases short and J 2 bases short, with 11 bases between. Germline CDR1 is LNHDA and CDR2 is SQIVND (reference sequence). The CDR3 totals 16 residues. The CDR3 nucleotides read TGTGCCAGTAGTATAGATCACAGGGCCCCCTACAATGAGCAGTTCTTC. Translated, it gives CASSIDHRAPYNEQFF. Using reference TRBV19 and TRBJ2-1 for the parts outside the CDR3, the full variable domain is DGGITQSPKYLFRKEGQNVTLSCEQNLNHDAMYWYRQDPGQGLRLIYYSQIVNDFQKGDIAEGYSVSREKKESFPLTVTSAQKNPTAFYLCASSIDHRAPYNEQFFGPGTRLTVL.

The V gene is TRBV18, the J gene TRBJ1-5; 7 positions agree with TRBD1. The junction had 7 bases not matched to a gene; V was cut back by 4 bases and J by 7 bases. Germline V gene data show CDR1 as KGHSH and CDR2 as LQKENI. This CDR3 region has 14 residues. The CDR3 region is CASSLAGGEQPQHF. The CDR3 DNA is TGTGCCAGCTCACTGGCAGGGGGTGAGCAGCCCCAGCATTTT.

The chain is built from TRBV28 and TRBJ1-2, with D hard to call. The CDR3 sequence is 12 residues long. In germline, CDR1 is MDHEN, CDR2 SYDVKM. Deletions cut 6 bases from V and 9 bases from J, with 14 bases between. The CDR3 DNA follows: TGTGCCAGCAGGGCAGGATCGGTGAGCTACACCTTC. Amino acid sequence: CASRAGSVSYTF.

V is TRBV14 and J is TRBJ2-1; 7 positions match TRBD2. The CDR3 runs 16 residues. CDR1 and CDR2 from the germline V gene are SGHDN and FVKESK. V trimming: 0 bases; J trimming: 7 bases; junction bases outside the gene matches: 9. The DNA of the CDR3 is TGTGCCAGCAGCCAAGATTGGGGAGGGGTGGGGAATGAGCAGTTCTTC. This gives the protein CASSQDWGGVGNEQFF.

This clone was seen a handful of times. The chain employs TRBV30 and TRBJ2-3, with TRBD2 matching over 9 bases. The CDR3 runs 15 residues. Germline V lookup: CDR1 GTSNPN, CDR2 SVGIG (reference sequence). After removal of 2 bases from V and 8 bases from J, the junction contained 11 bases not matched to a gene. CDR3 nucleotide sequence: TGTGCCTGGAGTCGGGCTAGCGGGGTGTCCGGTACGCAGTATTTT. Its translation is CAWSRASGVSGTQYF.

This chain joins TRBV5-6 and TRBJ1-2; the match to TRBD1 covers 12 bases. The V gene end was trimmed by 3 bases and the J gene end by 7 bases; junction bases not matched to a gene: 7. From germline, CDR1 is SGHDT and CDR2 YYEEEE. This CDR3 is 15 amino acids long. The CDR3 sequence is CASSSPGQGASGYTF. The CDR3 nucleotides read TGTGCCAGCAGCTCACCGGGACAGGGGGCGTCTGGCTACACCTTC.

This clone was seen a single time. This rearrangement joins TRBV9 to TRBJ2-5; D remains unclear. Per germline, CDR1 SGDLS and CDR2 YYNGEE. Trimming removed 0 bases from V and 1 base from J, with 7 bases in between. The CDR3 consists of 14 residues. The CDR3 nucleotides read TGTGCCAGCAGCGTAGCAGGCAGCCAAGAGACCCAGTACTTC. Translating gives CASSVAGSQETQYF.

The chain employs TRBV5-5 and TRBJ1-5; D may be TRBD1 (5 bases). Germline V gives CDR1 SGHKS, CDR2 YYEKEE (reference sequence). The V end was cut by 0 bases, the J end by 12 bases, with 10 bases between. There are 12 residues in the CDR3. The CDR3 bases are TGTGCCAGCAGCTTGGCCGGGACTCTCCAGCATTTT. It translates to CASSLAGTLQHF.

The chain joins TRBV19 to TRBJ2-1, with D maybe TRBD2 (6 bases). The CDR3 covers 14 residues. Between the trimmed V and J ends, which lost 6 bases and 3 bases, there was a span of 12 bases. In germline, CDR1 is LNHDA, CDR2 SQIVND (reference sequence). CDR3 bases: TGTGCCAGTAGACTCCGGACTAACTACAATGAGCAGTTCTTC. Residues: CASRLRTNYNEQFF.

The J gene is TRBJ1-1, the V gene TRBV5-1; the D gene is possibly TRBD1 (6 bases). The CDR3 covers 14 residues. CDR1 and CDR2 (germline): SGHRS, YFSETQ. With 0 bases removed from V and 3 bases from J, the gap between germline ends came to 9 bases. The CDR3 region has the DNA TGCGCCAGCAGCTTGGGAGGGGGTTACACTGAAGCTTTCTTT. This gives the protein CASSLGGGYTEAFF.

V usage is TRBV27 and J usage is TRBJ1-2; 7 bases map to TRBD1. The V gene end was trimmed by 4 bases and the J gene end by 6 bases; junction bases not matched to a gene: 5. Germline-derived CDR1 and CDR2 are MNHEY and SMNVEV (reference sequence). The CDR3 is 13 residues long. The CDR3 is CASSWNRGDGYTF. CDR3 DNA sequence: TGTGCCAGCAGTTGGAACAGGGGAGATGGCTACACCTTC.

A few counts support this clone. V usage is TRBV5-1 and J usage is TRBJ1-3; no definite D call. The V gene's germline CDR1 is SGHRS and CDR2 YFSETQ. V was clipped by 3 bases and J by 6 bases, with 19 bases between them. The CDR3 consists of 16 residues. CDR3 residues: CASSSTTGTLANTIYF. The CDR3 region has the DNA TGCGCCAGCAGCTCTACAACGGGAACTTTGGCAAACACCATATATTTT.

V and J are TRBV9 and TRBJ2-3; 10 bases line up with TRBD2. The CDR3 consists of 17 residues. In germline, CDR1 is SGDLS, CDR2 YYNGEE. V lost 0 bases, J lost 2 bases, and 6 bases stayed unmatched. The CDR3 coding sequence is TGTGCCAGCAGCGTAGGCGGTAGCGGGGGGACCACAGATACGCAGTATTTT. Translation gives CASSVGGSGGTTDTQYF.

The chain recombines TRBV24-1 with TRBJ2-2; maybe TRBD2 (5 bases). CDR3 length: 16 amino acids. V was shortened by 6 bases and J by 2 bases, with 15 bases between the two germline ends. Germline V CDR1 and CDR2: KGHDR, SFDVKD. The CDR3 is CATSPSGGPNTGELFF. CDR3 nucleotide sequence: TGTGCCACCAGTCCATCCGGCGGGCCCAACACCGGGGAGCTGTTTTTT.

The V call is TRBV19, the J call TRBJ2-7, with 8 bases fitting TRBD2. CDR3 length equals 15 residues. Germline V CDR1 and CDR2: LNHDA, SQIVND (reference sequence). Trimming at V came to 5 bases and at J to 2 bases, leaving 8 bases not matched to a gene. In nucleotides, the CDR3 is TGTGCCAGTAGTCCGCGGGGGGCAACGCCCTACGAGCAGTACTTC. It is translated as CASSPRGATPYEQYF.